The 4 T cell receptor beta chains presented below share a single source sample, sequenced in a study of blood T cell repertoires in COVID-19. Using immunoSEQ multiplex PCR, the repertoire was profiled, and TCRdb retains in-frame clones only, with some absent. The sample shows 350,000 or so clones, about 87% of them seen only once. Sequenced sample: peripheral blood. These receptors originate from a woman aged 30 to 39 with COVID-19, enrolled during active disease.

This chain links TRBV18 with TRBJ1-4, with TRBD1 as a possible D gene (6 bases). CDR1 and CDR2 from the germline V gene are KGHSH and LQKENI. V was shortened by 0 bases and J by 1 base, with 12 bases between the two germline ends. CDR3 length equals 17 residues. CDR3 sequence: CASSPPGTGQTNEKLFF. The CDR3 DNA sequence: TGTGCCAGCTCACCACCGGGCACAGGGCAAACTAATGAAAAACTGTTTTTT.

The V gene is TRBV5-6, the J gene TRBJ1-1; no reliable D call. Germline CDR1 and CDR2: SGHDT and YYEEEE. V was clipped by 1 base and J by 5 bases, with 18 bases between them. CDR3 size: 16 residues. CDR3 in amino acids: CASSLLGTGLGTEAFF. DNA for the CDR3: TGTGCCAGCAGCTTGTTGGGCACGGGGTTGGGAACTGAAGCTTTCTTT.

The chain links TRBV29-1 to TRBJ1-2, with TRBD1 matching over 7 bases. V dropped 6 bases and J dropped 8; count of bases not matched to a gene: 6. This CDR3 spans 11 amino acids. Germline V gene sequence: CDR1 SQVTM, CDR2 ANQGSEA. CDR3 bases: TGCAGCGTAGTACAGGGACAGGGCTACACCTTC. It encodes CSVVQGQGYTF.

This clone was observed a single time. V gene TRBV6-5 combines with J gene TRBJ1-1, with D unclear. The CDR3 runs to 14 residues. Germline V gives CDR1 MNHEY, CDR2 SVGAGI. V lost 2 bases, J lost 0 bases, and 7 bases lay in between. CDR3 coding DNA: TGTGCCAGCAGTTACGAGAATTTGAACACTGAAGCTTTCTTT. As protein: CASSYENLNTEAFF.